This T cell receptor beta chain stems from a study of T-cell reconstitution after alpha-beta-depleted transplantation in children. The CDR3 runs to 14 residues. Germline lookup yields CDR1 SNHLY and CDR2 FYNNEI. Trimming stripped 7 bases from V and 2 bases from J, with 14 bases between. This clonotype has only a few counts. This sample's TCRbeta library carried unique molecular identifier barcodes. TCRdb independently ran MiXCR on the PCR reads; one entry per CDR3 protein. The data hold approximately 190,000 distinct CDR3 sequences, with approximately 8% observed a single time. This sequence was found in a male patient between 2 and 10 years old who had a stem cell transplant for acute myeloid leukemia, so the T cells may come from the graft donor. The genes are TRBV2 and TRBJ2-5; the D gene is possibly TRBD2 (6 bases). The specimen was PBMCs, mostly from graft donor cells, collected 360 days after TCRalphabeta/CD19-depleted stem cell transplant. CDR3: CASKIPTRQETQYF. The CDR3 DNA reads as TGTGCCAGCAAAATCCCGACTAGACAAGAGACCCAGTACTTC.